One sample yielded the 20 T cell receptor beta chains listed below, sequenced in a study of blood T cells in healthy people across ages (dated by TCRdb to about 2015). Libraries were made using 5' RACE. TCRdb lists the instrument as Illumina HiSeq 2500. A second PCR of roughly 6 to 11 cycles was run with a J-beta primer mix and a sample-barcoded 5' primer. TCRdb trimmed the raw reads at Q25, called clones with MiXCR and kept productive beta chains. Records with the same CDR3 protein are collapsed into one entry carrying the most frequent genes and DNA. In all, the sample holds about 600,000 distinct CDR3 sequences, and more than 45% of those were seen once. Under 30% of the sample belongs to the ten largest clones. The sample comprised blood. The source of these receptors is an elderly man in good health.

The chain combines TRBV18 with TRBJ2-7; 8 nucleotides agree with TRBD1. The CDR3 spans 16 residues. The germline gives CDR1 KGHSH, CDR2 LQKENI. Trimming took 2 bases from V and 3 from J; bases not matched to a gene: 9. CDR3 bases: TGTGCCAGCTCACCAAGGGTCCGGACAGGGAGCTACGAGCAGTACTTC. Encoded protein: CASSPRVRTGSYEQYF.

Only a few counts were recorded for this clonotype. The V and J genes are TRBV24-1 and TRBJ2-3; no reliable D call. Germline CDR1 and CDR2: KGHDR and SFDVKD. Trimming removed 0 bases from V and 3 bases from J, with 6 bases in between. This CDR3 has 14 amino acids. The CDR3 coding sequence is TGTGCCACCAGTGATTTGGACGAGACAGATACGCAGTATTTT. It yields the protein CATSDLDETDTQYF.

The chain combines TRBV11-1 with TRBJ2-7; 8 nucleotides line up with TRBD1. Germline values: CDR1 SGHAT, CDR2 FQDESV (reference sequence). Unmatched junction bases numbered 7, after V lost 3 bases and J lost 0 bases. The CDR3 loop spans 16 amino acids. The CDR3 loop is CASSFVAGGFSYEQYF. For the CDR3, the DNA is TGTGCCAGCAGCTTCGTGGCAGGGGGCTTCTCCTACGAGCAGTACTTC.

The V and J genes are TRBV18 and TRBJ2-3, with TRBD2 as a possible D gene (5 bases). Trimming cost V 6 bases and J 0 bases, with 16 bases left between them. The length of the CDR3 is 16 residues. Germline V CDR1 and CDR2: KGHSH, LQKENI. The CDR3 bases are TGTGCCAGCTCTCCGACCCTAGCCCAAAGCACAGATACGCAGTATTTT. It encodes CASSPTLAQSTDTQYF.

The CDR3 DNA reads TGCAGCGTTGGGGCCCCGAAAGAGACCCAGTACTTC. This sequence encodes CSVGAPKETQYF. J is TRBJ2-5 and V is TRBV29-1, with D unclear. This CDR3 has 12 residues. Germline CDR1 SQVTM, CDR2 ANQGSEA. Between the trimmed V and J ends, which lost 4 bases and 3 bases, there was a span of 9 bases.

This clonotype was found a few times. This chain uses TRBV10-3 with TRBJ2-3; 10 nucleotides line up with TRBD2. Trimming removed 9 bases from V and 3 bases from J; junction bases left unmatched: 6. Germline V gene sequence: CDR1 ENHRY, CDR2 SYGVKD. This CDR3 comprises 14 residues. CDR3 protein: CAMQPSGGTDTQYF. The CDR3 coding sequence is TGTGCCATGCAACCTAGCGGGGGAACAGATACGCAGTATTTT.

The chain couples TRBV7-9 to TRBJ1-2; 7 nucleotides agree with TRBD1. V dropped 1 base and J dropped 2; count of bases not matched to a gene: 7. Looked up from germline, CDR1 is SEHNR and CDR2 is FQNEAQ (reference sequence). This CDR3 contains 16 residues. The CDR3 nucleotides read TGTGCCAGCAGCTTAGAGGCTAGGGACAGCAACTATGGCTACACCTTC. Protein sequence: CASSLEARDSNYGYTF.

The rearrangement uses TRBV7-2 and TRBJ2-5; TRBD1 matches at 7 bases. Looked up from germline, CDR1 is SGHTA and CDR2 is FQGNSA. V shed 8 bases and J 2 bases; nucleotides not matched to a gene: 8. The CDR3 runs to 14 residues. This CDR3 is CASGGTGQQETQYF. The CDR3 coding sequence is TGTGCCAGCGGCGGAACGGGACAGCAAGAGACCCAGTACTTC.

The sample holds a few counts of this clonotype. The chain employs TRBV20-1 and TRBJ2-3; 10 nucleotides align to TRBD2. The CDR3 is made up of 15 amino acids. Germline CDR1 and CDR2: DFQATT and SNEGSKA (reference sequence). The junction had 6 bases not matched to a gene; V was cut back by 2 bases and J by 4 bases. In DNA form, the CDR3 reads TGCAGTGCTAGACCCCTAGCGGGAGCCGCAGATACGCAGTATTTT. Its protein is CSARPLAGAADTQYF.

The chain has TRBV6-1 and TRBJ1-5, with D perhaps TRBD1 (5 bases). Trimming cost V 5 bases and J 7 bases, with 12 bases left between them. The CDR3 has 13 residues. CDR1 and CDR2 (germline): MNHNS, SASEGT. The CDR3, as DNA: TGTGCCAGCAGTTGGGACCAGAGGCAGCCCCAGCATTTT. Translation: CASSWDQRQPQHF.

This clonotype is a singleton in its sample. J is TRBJ2-5 and V is TRBV4-3; D call uncertain. V shed 0 bases and J shed 11 bases, with 22 bases lying between them. Per the germline V gene, CDR1 is LGHNA and CDR2 is YSLEER. This CDR3 spans 16 amino acids. The CDR3 is CASSQDLRVSSNEQYF. The CDR3, as DNA: TGCGCCAGCAGCCAAGATCTACGGGTTAGTAGCAATGAGCAGTACTTC.

The chain carries TRBV7-2 and TRBJ2-2; the D is unclear. The CDR3 loop spans 14 amino acids. The V end lost 7 bases, the J end lost 4 bases, and 13 bases lay between the germline ends. Germline values: CDR1 SGHTA, CDR2 FQGNSA. CDR3 in amino acids: CASTQSRATGELFF. CDR3 DNA: TGTGCCAGCACACAGAGTAGGGCCACCGGGGAGCTGTTTTTT.

This clonotype was detected a few times. The V and J genes are TRBV2 and TRBJ2-5, with D unclear. Trimming shortened V by 4 bases and J by 0 bases, and 6 bases separated the two germline ends. Germline V gene lookup returns CDR1 SNHLY and CDR2 FYNNEI. The CDR3 contains 13 residues. The CDR3 coding sequence is TGTGCCAGCAGTGTCCCGTACCAAGAGACCCAGTACTTC. Its translation: CASSVPYQETQYF.

This chain connects TRBV21-1 to TRBJ2-1; no DNA check was done on the table's D call, TRBD1. TRBV21-1 is flagged as a pseudogene. The CDR3 covers 16 residues. CDR3 sequence reads: CASSKQGIFAYNEQFF. DNA of the CDR3: TGTGCCAGCAGCAAACAGGGGATCTTTGCCTACAATGAGCAGTTCTTC.

A remark on this clonotype: The junction differs from germline at one of its ends, possibly a read error. The rearrangement uses TRBV7-9 and TRBJ1-1, with TRBD1 as a possible D gene (6 bases). The germline gives CDR1 SEHNR, CDR2 FQNEAQ (reference sequence). There are 14 residues in the CDR3. CDR3 protein: CASSLLQGNTEAFF. CDR3 sequence (DNA): TGCGCCAGCAGCTTGTTACAGGGTAACACTGAAGCTTTCTTT.

The chain uses TRBV5-5 and TRBJ2-5; TRBD1 matches at 9 bases. V shed 3 bases, J shed 1 base, and the junction held 4 bases outside the gene matches. The CDR3 length is 15 residues. Germline lookup yields CDR1 SGHKS and CDR2 YYEKEE (reference sequence). CDR3 nucleotides: TGTGCCAGCAGCTCCCTGGGACAGGGCCAAGAGACCCAGTACTTC. Encoded protein: CASSSLGQGQETQYF.

This clonotype was detected a few times. This chain's CDR3 is CASSLRDRTYEQYF. The CDR3 DNA follows: TGTGCCAGCAGCTTAAGGGACAGGACCTACGAGCAGTACTTC. The V gene is TRBV7-2, the J gene TRBJ2-7; 8 bases map to TRBD1. The CDR3 sequence is 14 residues long. Germline V gene lookup returns CDR1 SGHTA and CDR2 FQGNSA. The V and J ends lost 2 bases and 2 bases, in that order; junction bases with no gene match: 2.

The V gene is TRBV3-1, the J gene TRBJ2-6; D may be TRBD1 or TRBD2 (6 bases each). This CDR3 comprises 15 residues. Trimming cost V 5 bases and J 2 bases, with 10 bases left between them. Germline CDR1 and CDR2: LGHDT and YNNKEL (reference sequence). This CDR3 reads CASSIGGPGANVLTF. In DNA, the CDR3 is TGTGCCAGCAGCATCGGGGGCCCTGGGGCCAACGTCCTGACTTTC.

This clonotype has a handful of counts. This CDR3 reads CASSLTSGKNEQFF. The CDR3, as DNA: TGTGCCAGCAGCTTAACCTCCGGCAAGAATGAGCAGTTCTTC. V gene TRBV7-3 combines with J gene TRBJ2-1; D unclear. The V and J ends lost 0 bases and 7 bases respectively, with 10 bases between them. This CDR3 region has 14 residues. The germline V gene encodes CDR1 SGHTA and CDR2 FQGTGA. Complete variable domain (other parts from reference TRBV7-3 and TRBJ2-1): GAGVSQTPSNKVTEKGKYVELRCDPISGHTALYWYRQSLGQGPEFLIYFQGTGAADDSGLPNDRFFAVRPEGSVSTLKIQRTERGDSAVYLCASSLTSGKNEQFFGPGTRLTVL.

Concerning this clonotype itself: At one of its ends the junction is not consistent with the germline gene, which may arise from a read error. The V and J genes are TRBV7-9 and TRBJ2-1, with D possibly being TRBD2 (6 bases). CDR3 size: 15 residues. Germline V gives CDR1 SEHNR, CDR2 FQNEAQ (reference sequence). This CDR3 is CASTLGAGPYNEQFF. The CDR3 nucleotides read TGTGCCAGCACCTTAGGGGCGGGACCCTACAATGAGCAGTTCTTC.